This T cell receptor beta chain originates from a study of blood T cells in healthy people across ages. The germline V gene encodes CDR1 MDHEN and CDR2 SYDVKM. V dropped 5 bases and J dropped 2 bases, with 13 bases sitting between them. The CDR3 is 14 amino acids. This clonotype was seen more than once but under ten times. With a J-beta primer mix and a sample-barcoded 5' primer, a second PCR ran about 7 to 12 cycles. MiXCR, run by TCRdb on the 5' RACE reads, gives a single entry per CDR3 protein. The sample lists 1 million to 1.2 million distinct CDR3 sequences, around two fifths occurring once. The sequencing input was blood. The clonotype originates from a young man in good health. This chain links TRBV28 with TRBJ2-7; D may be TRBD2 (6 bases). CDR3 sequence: CASSLTRRAYEQYF. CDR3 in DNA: TGTGCCAGCAGTCTGACTAGGAGGGCCTACGAGCAGTACTTC.